The rows below give T cell receptor beta chains drawn from one sample of a study of T cell responses to AZD1222 COVID-19 vaccine. Here immunoSEQ multiplex PCR was the method, and the copy in TCRdb shows in-frame clones only, minus some. This table has 200,000 or so clones, approximately 90% appearing once. Sequenced material: peripheral blood, taken on day 0 of AZD1222 vaccination. These receptors came from an adult in good health. Both conserved end residues are part of each CDR3. The D gene is left open where the match is weak. Size is omitted from some rows. Given values are once, few, many or a class for expanded clones.

CDR3 DNA	CDR3 protein	V gene	D gene	clone size	CDR3 length	J gene
TGTGCCAGCACCCCGGGACCGCGGGATAATGAGCAGTTCTTC	CASTPGPRDNEQFF	TRBV6-4	-	-	14	TRBJ2-1
TGTGCCAGCAGCCGATTGTGGGGGGACGGCGGGGAGCTGTTTTTT	CASSRLWGDGGELFF	TRBV3-1/TRBV3-2	-	-	15	TRBJ2-2
TGTGCCAGCAGTTTATATACCACCGTGACTGGGGACTATGGCTACACCTTC	CASSLYTTVTGDYGYTF	TRBV28	-	-	17	TRBJ1-2
TGTGCCACCAGTGATCAGTCAGACTATGGCTACACCTTC	CATSDQSDYGYTF	TRBV24-1	-	-	13	TRBJ1-2
TGTGCCAGCAGCTTAAGAGCCCAAGAGACCCAGTACTTC	CASSLRAQETQYF	TRBV12-3/TRBV12-4	-	-	13	TRBJ2-5
TGTGCCAGCAGGGGACAGAGCCTTGAAGGCTACACCTTC	CASRGQSLEGYTF	TRBV28	TRBD1	once	13	TRBJ1-2
TGTGCCAGCAGCTTAAGGCGGGACTATGGCTACACCTTC	CASSLRRDYGYTF	TRBV7-2	-	-	13	TRBJ1-2
TGCGCCAGCAGCCTAGGGACAGGGGGCGCTGGGGCCAACGTCCTGACTTTC	CASSLGTGGAGANVLTF	TRBV5-1	TRBD1	-	17	TRBJ2-6
TGTGCCAGTAGACGACAGCCTGACTTATCCTACGAGCAGTACTTC	CASRRQPDLSYEQYF	TRBV19	-	-	15	TRBJ2-7
TGTGCCAGCAGGTGGACTAGCGGGGCTACCTACGAGCAGTACTTC	CASRWTSGATYEQYF	TRBV6-5	TRBD2	-	15	TRBJ2-7
TGCAGCGTTGCATCGGACAGGGAGAATTCACCCCTCCACTTT	CSVASDRENSPLHF	TRBV29-1	TRBD1	-	14	TRBJ1-6
TGTGCCAGCTCACCCCGGACAGGGGAGTCGGAAAAACTGTTTTTT	CASSPRTGESEKLFF	TRBV18	TRBD1	-	15	TRBJ1-4
TGTGCCATTGGGGGGACACTGAACACTGAAGCTTTCTTT	CAIGGTLNTEAFF	TRBV10-3	-	-	13	TRBJ1-1
TGTGCCAGCAGTTTGGAGGGGGGTCGCAGCGAGCAGTACTTC	CASSLEGGRSEQYF	TRBV27	-	-	14	TRBJ2-7
TGTGCCAGTAGTATGGGCAGGGTAACCCACAATCAGCCCCAGCATTTT	CASSMGRVTHNQPQHF	TRBV19	-	-	16	TRBJ1-5
TGTGCCAGCAGCGTAGAGGCGATGAACACTGAAGCTTTCTTT	CASSVEAMNTEAFF	TRBV9	-	-	14	TRBJ1-1
TGTGCCAGTAGTATTCCCCCCCCCGGCTACAATGAGCAGTTCTTC	CASSIPPPGYNEQFF	TRBV19	-	-	15	TRBJ2-1
TGTGCCAGCAGGACAGGGTGGAATTCACCCCTCCACTTT	CASRTGWNSPLHF	TRBV6-5	TRBD1	-	13	TRBJ1-6
TGTGCCAGCAGTTACCCGGCGGGAGCCTCCTACGAGCAGTACTTC	CASSYPAGASYEQYF	TRBV6-5	TRBD2	-	15	TRBJ2-7
TGTGCCAGCAGTTACCCAGGGTGGGGTTCACCCCTCCACTTT	CASSYPGWGSPLHF	TRBV6-5	-	-	14	TRBJ1-6
TGTGCCTGGAGTGGGGGCAGAGGCTATGGCTACACCTTC	CAWSGGRGYGYTF	TRBV30	-	-	13	TRBJ1-2
TGTGCCAGTAGTATAACAGCAACAGATACGCAGTATTTT	CASSITATDTQYF	TRBV19	-	-	13	TRBJ2-3